The T cell receptor (beta chain) under discussion was sequenced for a study of vaccination effects on CD4 cells after COVID-19. Background on the study: Either the mRNA-1273 or the BNT162b2 vaccine was given to participants as two doses.

Antigen-specific CD4+ T cells were expanded with viral peptide pools in the ViraFEST assay before sequencing. With roughly nine days of culture completed, CD4+ T cells were isolated. All vaccine recipients tested negative for nucleocapsid antibodies and had never contracted SARS-CoV-2 infection. Each well held some 2 million PBMC cultured with 7.5 to 10 ug/ml peptides and 7.5 to 10 IU/ml IL-2. On both days 3 and 7, half of the culture medium was replaced with IL-2 medium. Sequencing used immunoSEQ multiplex PCR; TCRdb keeps in-frame clones, though not all of them. The sample consists of 20,000 to 25,000 clones, approximately 72% of them appearing once. A few counts support this clone. As yet, its antigen is unknown. Study-wide findings and caveats: Cross-reaction with common cold coronaviruses was seen in only 1 of 255 vaccine-induced clones from healthy vaccinees.

The sample here was CD4+ T cells from PBMCs cultured with HCoV-NL63 spike peptides, taken before COVID-19 vaccination. The origin of this receptor is a human donor who received a COVID-19 vaccine.

CDR3 in DNA: TGTGCCAGCAGCCAAGAAGAAAGGGCCCTCAAAAACATTCAGTACTTC. Residues: CASSQEERALKNIQYF. The V call is TRBV3-1 (or the pseudogene TRBV3-2), the J call TRBJ2-4; D gene ambiguous. V lost 0 bases and J 3 bases, leaving 12 bases between the germline ends. Germline V lookup: CDR1 LGHDT, CDR2 YNNKEL (reference sequence). CDR3 size: 16 residues.